This T cell receptor (beta chain) was documented in a study of blood T cell repertoires in COVID-19. At the level of the study: COVID-19 samples, acute and convalescent, were from the United States, Italy and Spain. Sample material is recorded as cDNA or gDNA derived from T cells, B-cell-depleted T cells, or PBMCs.

This CDR3 comprises 15 residues. The germline V gene encodes CDR1 MNHEY and CDR2 SVGEGT. With 2 bases removed from V and 0 bases from J, the gap between germline ends came to 8 bases. The authors' processing: Nucleated cell number was recorded as an estimate derived from reference gene primer amplification. The repertoire was sequenced with immunoSEQ multiplex PCR; TCRdb's copy has only in-frame clones and lacks some. That table gives V, J and clone size, and the DNA gave D and trimming. The table has about 140,000 clones, 76% seen once. This TCR was sampled from an elderly woman with active or convalescent COVID-19. The chain recombines TRBV6-2 or TRBV6-3 with TRBJ1-3; D is undetermined. The source material was peripheral blood. CDR3 sequence reads: CASSYGGFSGNTIYF. CDR3 in DNA: TGTGCCAGCAGTTACGGAGGATTCTCTGGAAACACCATATATTTT.